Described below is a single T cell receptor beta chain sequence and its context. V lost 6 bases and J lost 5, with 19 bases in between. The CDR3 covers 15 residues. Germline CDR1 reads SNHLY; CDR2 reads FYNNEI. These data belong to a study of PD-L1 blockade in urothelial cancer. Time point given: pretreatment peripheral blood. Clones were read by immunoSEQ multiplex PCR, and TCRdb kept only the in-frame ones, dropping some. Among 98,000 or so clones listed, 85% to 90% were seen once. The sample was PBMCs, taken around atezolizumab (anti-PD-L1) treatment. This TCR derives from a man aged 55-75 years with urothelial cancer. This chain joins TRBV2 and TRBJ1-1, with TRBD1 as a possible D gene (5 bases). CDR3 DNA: TGTGCCAGCAGCCAGGACATGGGAGGAGGTACTGAAGCTTTCTTT. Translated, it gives CASSQDMGGGTEAFF.